This T cell receptor (beta chain) was found in a study of PD-L1 blockade in urothelial cancer. The assay was immunoSEQ multiplex PCR, and TCRdb's table has in-frame clones only and misses some. The sample includes around 100,000 clones, more than 75% of them seen just once. Germline-derived CDR1 and CDR2 are SGHAT and FQNNGV. The CDR3 length is 13 residues. V shed 2 bases and J shed 13 bases, with 15 bases lying between them. The sample's time point: pretreatment peripheral blood. Patients were diagnosed with urothelial carcinoma, either locally advanced or metastatic. The source was PBMCs, collected around atezolizumab (anti-PD-L1) treatment. This clonotype was obtained from a man between 60 and 75 years old with urothelial cancer. The gene calls are TRBV11-2 and TRBJ2-1, with D uncertain. CDR3 protein: CASSLLFPGSQFF. CDR3 in DNA: TGTGCCAGCAGCTTATTGTTTCCGGGTTCACAGTTCTTC.